This T cell receptor (beta chain) was documented in a study of cytomegalovirus exposure and HLA in healthy donors. Broader study findings: In vitro work confirmed that a few CMV-associated chains recognize CMV antigens. The study designated 164 TCR beta chains cytomegalovirus-associated.

As to this clone: As yet, its antigen is unknown.

Germline loops: CDR1 MDHEN, CDR2 SYDVKM. The CDR3 is 14 amino acids. V was cut by 6 bases and J by 6 bases, with 15 bases left in between. The table came from immunoSEQ multiplex PCR; TCRdb's copy has only in-frame clones and leaves some out. The top ten hold 0.67% of the sample, which has 110,000 or so clones, nearly 97% seen once. This TCR was recovered from a woman aged 18-30 years in good health and CMV-seronegative. The V gene is TRBV28, the J gene TRBJ1-5, with D possibly TRBD1 on 6 matching bases. The material sequenced was PBMCs. The CDR3 here is CASRPPRDIQPQHF. The CDR3 DNA reads as TGTGCCAGCAGGCCCCCCCGGGACATTCAGCCCCAGCATTTT.